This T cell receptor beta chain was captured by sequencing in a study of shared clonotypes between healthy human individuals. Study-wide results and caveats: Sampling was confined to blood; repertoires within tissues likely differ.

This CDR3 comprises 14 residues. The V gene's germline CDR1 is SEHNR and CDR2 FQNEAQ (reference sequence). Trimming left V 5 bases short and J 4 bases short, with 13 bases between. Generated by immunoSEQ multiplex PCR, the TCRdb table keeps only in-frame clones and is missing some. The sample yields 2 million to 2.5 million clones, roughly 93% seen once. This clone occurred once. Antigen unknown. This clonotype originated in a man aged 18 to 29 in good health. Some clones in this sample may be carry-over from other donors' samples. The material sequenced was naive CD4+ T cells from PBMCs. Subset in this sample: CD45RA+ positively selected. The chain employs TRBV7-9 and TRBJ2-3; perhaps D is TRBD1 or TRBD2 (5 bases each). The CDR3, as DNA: TGTGCCAGCAGCCCTTGGGGGAAGTCAGATACGCAGTATTTT. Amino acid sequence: CASSPWGKSDTQYF.